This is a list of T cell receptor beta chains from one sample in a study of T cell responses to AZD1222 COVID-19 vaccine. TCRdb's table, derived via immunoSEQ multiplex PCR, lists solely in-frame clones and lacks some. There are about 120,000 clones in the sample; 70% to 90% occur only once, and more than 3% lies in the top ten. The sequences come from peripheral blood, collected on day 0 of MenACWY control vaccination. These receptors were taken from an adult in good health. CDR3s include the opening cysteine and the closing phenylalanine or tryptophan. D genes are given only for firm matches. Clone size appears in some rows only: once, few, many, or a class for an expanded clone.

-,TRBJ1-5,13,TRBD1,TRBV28,TGTGCCAGCAGGGGGGACAGGGCTCAGCCCCAGCATTTT,CASRGDRAQPQHF
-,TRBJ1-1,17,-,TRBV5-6,TGTGCCAGCAGCTTGACAGGTTATCGAATAGAGGACACTGAAGCTTTCTTT,CASSLTGYRIEDTEAFF
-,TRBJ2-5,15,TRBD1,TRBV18,TGTGCCAGCTCACCAGGGCAGGGGGCTCTCGAGACCCAGTACTTC,CASSPGQGALETQYF
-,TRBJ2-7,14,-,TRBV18,TGTGCCAGCTCACCACCCGAGGGACACTACGAGCAGTACTTC,CASSPPEGHYEQYF
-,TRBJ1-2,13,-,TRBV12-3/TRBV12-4,TGTGCCAGCAGTCCCCACTCAGGGGACGGCTACACCTTC,CASSPHSGDGYTF
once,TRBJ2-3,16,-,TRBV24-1,TGTGCCACCAGTCAAATACAGGGGACTGGGACAGATACGCAGTATTTT,CATSQIQGTGTDTQYF
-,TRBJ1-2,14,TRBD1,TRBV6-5,TGTGCCAGCAGACGACAGGGGGCGAGCTATGGCTACACCTTC,CASRRQGASYGYTF
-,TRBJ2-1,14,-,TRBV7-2,TGTGCCAGCAGCTTAGGGCAGGGGTACCATGAGCAGTTCTTC,CASSLGQGYHEQFF
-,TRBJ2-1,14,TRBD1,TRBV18,TGTGCCAGCTCACGAGGACAGGGGTCAGGTGAGCAGTTCTTC,CASSRGQGSGEQFF
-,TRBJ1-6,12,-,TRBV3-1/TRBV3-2,TGTGCCAGCAGCCAAGGGGGCTCACCCCTCCACTTT,CASSQGGSPLHF
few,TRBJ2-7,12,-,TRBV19,TGTGCCATGACGGGCAGGGCCTACGAGCAGTACTTC,CAMTGRAYEQYF
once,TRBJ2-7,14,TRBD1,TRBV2,TGTGCCAGCAGTGACGGACAGGGTTTCAACGAGCAGTACTTC,CASSDGQGFNEQYF
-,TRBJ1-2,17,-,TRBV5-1,TGCGCCAGCAGCTTGACCCCGCGCGACGGGGGGCGGCGGGGCTACACCTTC,CASSLTPRDGGRRGYTF
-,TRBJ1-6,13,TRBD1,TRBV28,TGTGCCAGCCGGACAGGGCTTTATTCACCCCTCCACTTT,CASRTGLYSPLHF
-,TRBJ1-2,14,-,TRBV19,TGTGCCAGTAGTACGTCCAACGAGCCCTATGGCTACACCTTC,CASSTSNEPYGYTF
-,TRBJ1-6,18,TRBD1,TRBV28,TGTGCCAGCAGTTTAGGACCCGTTGGACAGGGGGCCAATTCACCCCTCCACTTT,CASSLGPVGQGANSPLHF
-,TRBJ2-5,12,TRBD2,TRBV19,TGTGCCAGTAGTATCGGGGGGGGCCCCCAGTACTTC,CASSIGGGPQYF
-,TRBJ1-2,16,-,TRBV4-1,TGCGCCAGCAGCCAAGAGGTCCGGGAAACGGTTAGTGGCTACACCTTC,CASSQEVRETVSGYTF
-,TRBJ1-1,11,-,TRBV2,TGTGCCAGCAGTGAACGCACTGAAGCTTTCTTT,CASSERTEAFF
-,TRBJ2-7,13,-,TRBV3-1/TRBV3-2,TGTGCCAGCAGCCACACGCGGTCAGGAGAGCAGTACTTC,CASSHTRSGEQYF
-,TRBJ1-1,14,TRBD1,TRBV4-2,TGTGCCAGCAGCCCAACCCGACAGGGTACTGAAGCTTTCTTT,CASSPTRQGTEAFF
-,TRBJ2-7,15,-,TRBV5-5,TGTGCCAGCAGCTCTCAGGTTACCTCCCCCTACGAGCAGTACTTC,CASSSQVTSPYEQYF
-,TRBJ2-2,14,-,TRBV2,TGTGCCAGCAGTGTGGTTCGGGGTTCCGGGGAGCTGTTTTTT,CASSVVRGSGELFF
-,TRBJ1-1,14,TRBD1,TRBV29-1,TGCAGCGTCGGTCGACAGGGCCGGGACACTGAAGCTTTCTTT,CSVGRQGRDTEAFF
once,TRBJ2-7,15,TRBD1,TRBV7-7,TGTGCCAGCAGCTCCTACCGGGACAGGGGTAGGGAGCAGTACTTC,CASSSYRDRGREQYF
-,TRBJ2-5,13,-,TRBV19,TGTGCCAGTAGCTCCGGGACACAAGAGACCCAGTACTTC,CASSSGTQETQYF
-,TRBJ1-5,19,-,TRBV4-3,TGCGCCAGCAGCCCGAGGGCATGGAATCCAGGTTATAGCAATCAGCCCCAGCATTTT,CASSPRAWNPGYSNQPQHF
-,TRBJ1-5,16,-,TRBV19,TGTGCCAGTAGTAGATCCGGGACGGTGGACGTCAAGCCCCAGCATTTT,CASSRSGTVDVKPQHF
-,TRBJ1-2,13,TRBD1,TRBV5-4,TGTGCCAGCACCCAGGACAGGGGATACGGCTACACCTTC,CASTQDRGYGYTF
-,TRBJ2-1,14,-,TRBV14,TGTGCCAGCAGCCTTAAGGGGGGATACAATGAGCAGTTCTTC,CASSLKGGYNEQFF
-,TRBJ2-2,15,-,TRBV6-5,TGTGCCAGCAGGTCCGGGACACCGACCACCGGGGAGCTGTTTTTT,CASRSGTPTTGELFF
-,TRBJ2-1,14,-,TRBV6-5,TGTGCCAGCAGTTTTAGCGGAAACTACAATGAGCAGTTCTTC,CASSFSGNYNEQFF
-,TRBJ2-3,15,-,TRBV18,TGTGCCAGCTCACCAAATCTCAAAGCCTCAGATACGCAGTATTTT,CASSPNLKASDTQYF
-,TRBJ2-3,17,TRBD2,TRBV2,TGTGCCAGCAGCCAGGAGGACGGGGGGGCAGTGCTAGATACGCAGTATTTT,CASSQEDGGAVLDTQYF
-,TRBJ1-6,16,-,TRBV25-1,TGTGCCAGCAGTGACCTACTACAGGGAGAGAATTCACCCCTCCACTTT,CASSDLLQGENSPLHF
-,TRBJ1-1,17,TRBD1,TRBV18,TGTGCCAGCTCGCCCAAAATCGGGGGACAGTCCATACTTGAAGCTTTCTTT,CASSPKIGGQSILEAFF
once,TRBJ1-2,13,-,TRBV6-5,TGTGCCAGCAGTTACTCACGGGTTCAGGGCTACACCTTC,CASSYSRVQGYTF
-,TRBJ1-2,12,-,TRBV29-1,TGCAGCGGATATACAGAGAACTATGGCTACACCTTC,CSGYTENYGYTF
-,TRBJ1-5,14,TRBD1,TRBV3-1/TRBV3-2,TGTGCCAGCAGCCTCGGACAGGGGAGGCTACCCCAGCATTTT,CASSLGQGRLPQHF
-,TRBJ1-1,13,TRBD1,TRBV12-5,TGTGCTAGTGGTTTGACAGGGGGCACTGAAGCTTTCTTT,CASGLTGGTEAFF
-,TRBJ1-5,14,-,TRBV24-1,TGTGCCACCAGATGGACAGCTGACAATCAGCCCCAGCATTTT,CATRWTADNQPQHF
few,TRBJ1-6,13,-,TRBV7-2,TGTGCCAGCACTCACGGCCGAAATTCACCCCTCCACTTT,CASTHGRNSPLHF
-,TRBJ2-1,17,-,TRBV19,TGTGCCAGTAGTCCACCCGGTGGCAGGGTTAATGGTAATGAGCAGTTCTTC,CASSPPGGRVNGNEQFF
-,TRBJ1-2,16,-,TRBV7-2,TGTGCCAGCAGCGCCAGGCCGGGGACTGCTCTCTATGGCTACACCTTC,CASSARPGTALYGYTF
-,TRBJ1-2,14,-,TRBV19,TGTGCCAGTACCGTCGAGCCATATCTCTATGGCTACACCTTC,CASTVEPYLYGYTF
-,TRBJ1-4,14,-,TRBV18,TGTGCCAGCTCACCAGCGTCAACTAATGAAAAACTGTTTTTT,CASSPASTNEKLFF
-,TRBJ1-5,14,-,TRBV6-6,TGTGCCAGCAGCCAAGATATATTCAATCAGCCCCAGCATTTT,CASSQDIFNQPQHF
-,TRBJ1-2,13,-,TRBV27,TGTGCCAGCAGTTTAAAGCGCGGCTATGGCTACACCTTC,CASSLKRGYGYTF
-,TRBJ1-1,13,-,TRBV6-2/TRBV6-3,TGTGCCAGCAGTTTCAATTTGGACACTGAAGCTTTCTTT,CASSFNLDTEAFF
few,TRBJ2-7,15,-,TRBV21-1,TGTGCCAGCACCTCACTAGCGGGGGGGCTTCTAAGGCAGTACTTC,CASTSLAGGLLRQYF
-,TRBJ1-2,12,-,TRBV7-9,TGTGCCAGCAGCTCCGGGACGCATGGCTACACCTTC,CASSSGTHGYTF
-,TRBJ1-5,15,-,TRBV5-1,TGCGCCAGCAGCTTACGGGGAAGCAGCAATCAGCCCCAGCATTTT,CASSLRGSSNQPQHF
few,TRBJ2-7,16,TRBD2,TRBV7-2,TGTGCCAGCAGCTTAGCGAGTAGCGGGGGGTCCTACGAGCAGTACTTC,CASSLASSGGSYEQYF